The 21 T cell receptor beta chains below were found in one sample sequenced in a study of identical twins (dated by TCRdb to the mid-2010s). Library generation was performed with 5' RACE. Reads for this sample came from an Illumina HiSeq 2000. TCRdb handled the public reads itself, with Q25 trimming in fastp and clone calling in MiXCR, and kept productive beta chains. Rows are unified per CDR3 protein, each entry keeping the most common DNA and genes. Recorded for this sample are around 220,000 distinct CDR3 sequences; over 12% of them occurred a single time. Approximately 8.2% of the sample goes to the ten largest clones. The specimen sequenced was memory (CD45RO+) T cells sorted from blood. This specimen's cell subset or site label, interpreted: CD45RO+ enriched T cells. These TCRs come from a young woman in good health.

This clonotype was seen a few times. Germline is not matched at one junction end, which may reflect a read error. The chain carries TRBV20-1 and TRBJ2-1; D is perhaps TRBD1 or TRBD2 (5 bases each). The CDR3 has 12 amino acids. The germline V gene encodes CDR1 DFQATT and CDR2 SNEGSKA (reference sequence). This CDR3 reads CSAPFFGGESYF. The CDR3 nucleotides read TGCAGTGCTCCCTTCTTTGGGGGAGAGAGCTACTTC.

The chain combines TRBV19 with TRBJ2-3; 9 bases map to TRBD1. Germline CDR1 reads LNHDA; CDR2 reads SQIVND (reference sequence). The ends lost 3 bases at V and 3 bases at J; junction bases unmatched: 1. The CDR3 has 14 amino acids. In DNA form, the CDR3 reads TGTGCCAGTAGTATGGACAGGGGAACAGATACGCAGTATTTT. Amino acid sequence: CASSMDRGTDTQYF.

This clonotype was seen at least ten times. J is TRBJ1-2 and V is TRBV20-1; a weak D match, TRBD1 (5 bases). The CDR3 has 12 residues. V lost 4 bases and J lost 3, with 9 bases in between. Germline CDR1 and CDR2: DFQATT and SNEGSKA (reference sequence). CDR3 bases: TGCAGTGCTATAGACAGCCACTATGGCTACACCTTC. As protein: CSAIDSHYGYTF.

This clonotype appeared a few times. This chain joins TRBV6-1 and TRBJ1-3; maybe TRBD1 (6 bases). The V gene's germline CDR1 is MNHNS and CDR2 SASEGT. The V and J ends lost 5 bases and 0 bases respectively, with 17 bases between them. The CDR3 is made up of 17 amino acids. CDR3 nucleotides: TGTGCCAGCAGTCGGACAGACCTTAGAGCCTCTGGAAACACCATATATTTT. Translation: CASSRTDLRASGNTIYF.

V usage is TRBV7-8 and J usage is TRBJ2-7; TRBD1 matches 7 bases. Germline values: CDR1 SGHVS, CDR2 FQNEAQ. V was clipped by 2 bases and J by 1 base; unmatched bases: 11. CDR3 size: 17 residues. The CDR3 DNA is TGTGCCAGCAGCTTAATGAGAAGTGGGACAGTATCCTACGAGCAGTACTTC. Translation gives CASSLMRSGTVSYEQYF.

This clonotype was counted between two and nine times. This chain connects TRBV6-1 to TRBJ2-1; TRBD2 matches at 7 bases. The CDR3 loop spans 15 amino acids. V was clipped by 4 bases and J by 1 base; unmatched bases: 4. Per the germline V gene, CDR1 is MNHNS and CDR2 is SASEGT. The CDR3 bases are TGTGCCAGCAGTGCGGGACTACCTTCCTACAATGAGCAGTTCTTC. Protein: CASSAGLPSYNEQFF.

The sample holds a few counts of this clonotype. The chain recombines TRBV6-5 with TRBJ2-2; a weak D match, TRBD1 (6 bases). Between the trimmed V and J ends, which lost 2 bases and 8 bases, there was a span of 18 bases. The V gene's germline CDR1 is MNHEY and CDR2 SVGAGI. The CDR3 contains 16 residues. This CDR3 reads CASSYVEQGSWGELFF. The CDR3 DNA reads as TGTGCCAGCAGTTACGTCGAACAGGGTAGTTGGGGGGAGCTGTTTTTT.

This clonotype was seen ten or more times. V usage is TRBV2 and J usage is TRBJ2-7; 7 bases are a match to TRBD2. The CDR3 loop spans 14 amino acids. Trimming at V came to 5 bases and at J to 3 bases, leaving 7 bases not matched to a gene. Germline CDR1 and CDR2: SNHLY and FYNNEI. This chain's CDR3 is CASSSPGRIYEQYF. In nucleotides, the CDR3 is TGTGCCAGCAGTTCTCCCGGGAGGATCTACGAGCAGTACTTC.

This clonotype occurred many times. The rearrangement joins TRBV5-1 to TRBJ2-5, with D perhaps matching TRBD2 (6 bases). Germline assignment: CDR1 SGHRS and CDR2 YFSETQ. This CDR3 contains 15 residues. Trimming stripped 2 bases from V and 1 base from J, with 12 bases between. In DNA, the CDR3 is TGCGCCAGCAGCTTCATCGGGGGTTCCCAAGAGACCCAGTACTTC. This encodes CASSFIGGSQETQYF. Together with reference TRBV5-1 and TRBJ2-5, the CDR3 gives the full variable domain: KAGVTQTPRYLIKTRGQQVTLSCSPISGHRSVSWYQQTPGQGLQFLFEYFSETQRNKGNFPGRFSGRQFSNSRSEMNVSTLELGDSALYLCASSFIGGSQETQYFGPGTRLLVL.

The chain recombines TRBV15 with TRBJ2-5; 9 bases line up with TRBD2. The junction had 4 bases not matched to a gene; V was cut back by 0 bases and J by 5 bases. CDR3 length: 15 residues. From germline, CDR1 is LNHNV and CDR2 YYDKDF (reference sequence). The chain's CDR3 is CATSRDSGSGETQYF. The CDR3 DNA reads TGTGCCACCAGCAGAGATAGCGGGAGTGGTGAGACCCAGTACTTC.

The rearrangement uses TRBV7-2 and TRBJ2-3, with D tentatively TRBD1 (5 bases). Germline CDR1 and CDR2: SGHTA and FQGNSA. Trimming took off 6 bases at V and 2 bases at J, with 18 bases between the two ends. The CDR3 extends over 16 amino acids. The CDR3 sequence: CASSQRGWGNTDTQYF. CDR3 nucleotides: TGTGCCAGCAGTCAAAGGGGCTGGGGAAACACAGATACGCAGTATTTT. Using reference TRBV7-2 and TRBJ2-3 for the parts outside the CDR3, the full variable domain is GAGVSQSPSNKVTEKGKDVELRCDPISGHTALYWYRQSLGQGLEFLIYFQGNSAPDKSGLPSDRFSAERTGGSVSTLTIQRTQQEDSAVYLCASSQRGWGNTDTQYFGPGTRLTVL.

This clonotype was detected only once. This chain connects TRBV11-1 to TRBJ2-3; D gene unclear. There are 16 residues in the CDR3. Trimming took 0 bases from V and 1 from J, leaving 11 bases between them. The germline V gene has CDR1 SGHAT and CDR2 FQDESV (reference sequence). CDR3 DNA: TGTGCCAGCAGCTTAGCGTCCGGGTGGGGCACAGATACGCAGTATTTT. It translates to CASSLASGWGTDTQYF.

This clonotype was detected ten times or more. V gene TRBV20-1 combines with J gene TRBJ2-7; no clear D. The length of the CDR3 is 13 residues. In germline, CDR1 is DFQATT, CDR2 SNEGSKA (reference sequence). V lost 4 bases to trimming and J lost 4 bases, with 14 bases between them. In DNA, the CDR3 is TGCAGTGCTATGTCCAGAGAGCCTTACGAGCAGTACTTC. Amino acid sequence: CSAMSREPYEQYF.

In this sample, this clonotype turned up a few times. V and J are TRBV5-1 and TRBJ2-5; 7 positions agree with TRBD1. In germline, CDR1 is SGHRS, CDR2 YFSETQ. J lost 2 bases, V lost 0 bases, and 10 bases had no gene match. There are 17 residues in the CDR3. The CDR3 loop reads CASSLEGAPNRQETQYF. In nucleotides, the CDR3 is TGCGCCAGCAGCTTGGAGGGGGCCCCTAACCGTCAAGAGACCCAGTACTTC.

As concerns this clonotype: This may be a read error, as it is one base from a much larger clone. The rearrangement joins TRBV4-2 to TRBJ2-7; no clear D. The V and J ends lost 6 bases and 3 bases respectively, with 18 bases between them. The CDR3 is 15 amino acids. Germline CDR1 reads LGHNA; CDR2 reads YNFKEQ. This CDR3 reads CASSPVLGRNYEQYF. The CDR3 DNA follows: TGTGCCAGCAGTCCCGTATTAGGTAGAAACTACGAGCAGTACTTC.

This clonotype was seen ten or more times. The CDR3 DNA reads TGTGCCAGCAGCCGTGTGGGGGTAGGCTCCTACGAGCAGTACTTC. Translating gives CASSRVGVGSYEQYF. The chain is built from TRBV6-1 and TRBJ2-7, with D tentatively TRBD1 or TRBD2 (5 bases each). Germline assignment: CDR1 MNHNS and CDR2 SASEGT. This CDR3 region has 15 residues. V lost 6 bases and J 0 bases, leaving 15 bases between the germline ends.

The sample holds many counts of this clonotype. A junction end diverges from the germline sequence, so it may reflect a read error. J is TRBJ2-1 and V is TRBV24-1, with TRBD2 matching over 12 bases. This CDR3 comprises 17 residues. The V gene's germline CDR1 is KGHDR and CDR2 SFDVKD. CDR3 DNA sequence: TGTGCCACCAGTGCTACCGACTCCGGGACTAGCGGGCATGACCAGTTCTTC. Translating it yields CATSATDSGTSGHDQFF.

This clonotype showed up many times. The chain is built from TRBV28 and TRBJ2-7; no reliable D call. Trimming pared 3 bases from V and 5 bases from J, leaving 11 bases between. Germline CDR1 is MDHEN and CDR2 is SYDVKM. The length of the CDR3 is 13 residues. CDR3 DNA sequence: TGTGCCAGCAGTTTCAATGATAACCACGAGCAGTACTTC. As protein: CASSFNDNHEQYF.

This clonotype occurred a few times. The J gene is TRBJ2-1, the V gene TRBV3-1, with 10 bases fitting TRBD1. Germline lookup yields CDR1 LGHDT and CDR2 YNNKEL (reference sequence). V trimming: 4 bases; J trimming: 6 bases; junction bases outside the gene matches: 6. CDR3 size: 15 residues. The CDR3 sequence: CASSLGQGVGNEQFF. The DNA of the CDR3 is TGTGCCAGCAGCCTCGGACAGGGGGTCGGCAATGAGCAGTTCTTC.

The chain is built from TRBV6-1 and TRBJ2-3; perhaps D is TRBD1 or TRBD2 (8 bases each). Trimming pared 8 bases from V and 0 bases from J, leaving 24 bases between. The CDR3 length is 18 residues. CDR1 and CDR2 (germline): MNHNS, SASEGT. CDR3 protein: CASYPLRGREASTDTQYF. The CDR3 nucleotides read TGTGCCAGCTACCCACTCAGGGGGCGGGAGGCCAGCACAGATACGCAGTATTTT.

This clonotype was detected a few times. The V call is TRBV5-1, the J call TRBJ1-2, with D uncertain. The CDR3 length is 14 residues. V was clipped by 3 bases and J by 0 bases, with 9 bases between them. CDR1 is SGHRS and CDR2 is YFSETQ in the germline V gene. The DNA for the CDR3 is TGCGCCAGCAGCTCCAGCGAAGCTAACTATGGCTACACCTTC. Translation gives CASSSSEANYGYTF.